These 15 T cell receptor beta chains share one sample of origin, sequenced in a study of blood T cell repertoires in COVID-19 (dated by TCRdb to the early 2020s). The library was prepared using the immunoSEQ multiplex PCR assay. TCRdb took this table from immuneACCESS and kept in-frame rearrangements with V and J called. Such tables lack part of the clones; where checked against another copy, unresolved V genes explain under half of the gap, and the rest is unexplained. For this sample the table gives some 400,000 clones, of which under 90% were detected only once. 1.7% of the sample is taken by the ten largest. The sequenced sample was PBMCs or T cells enriched from blood (not recorded which). The receptor source for this set is a woman between 25 and 40 years old who had recovered from COVID-19.

The chain combines TRBV14 with TRBJ2-6; TRBD1 matches at 7 bases. Germline loops: CDR1 SGHDN, CDR2 FVKESK. Trimming at V came to 5 bases and at J to 1 base, leaving 2 bases not matched to a gene. There are 15 residues in the CDR3. DNA of the CDR3: TGTGCCAGCAGCAGGACAGGTTCTGGGGCCAACGTCCTGACTTTC. Protein sequence: CASSRTGSGANVLTF.

The gene calls are TRBV27 and TRBJ1-1, with TRBD1 matching over 8 bases. Trimming took 1 base from V and 4 from J; bases not matched to a gene: 2. This CDR3 comprises 14 residues. Germline V gene lookup returns CDR1 MNHEY and CDR2 SMNVEV (reference sequence). The CDR3 protein is CASSLYRGITEAFF. The CDR3 region has the DNA TGTGCCAGCAGTTTATACAGGGGGATCACTGAAGCTTTCTTT.

The chain joins TRBV19 to TRBJ2-7, with TRBD2 matching 8 bases. CDR3 length: 15 residues. The junction had 9 bases not matched to a gene; V was cut back by 1 base and J by 7 bases. The germline V gene has CDR1 LNHDA and CDR2 SQIVND (reference sequence). Here the CDR3 reads CASSIGAGGPVEQYF. CDR3 DNA: TGTGCCAGTAGTATAGGCGCGGGGGGCCCGGTTGAGCAGTACTTC. The whole variable domain, filled in from reference TRBV19 and TRBJ2-7, reads DGGITQSPKYLFRKEGQNVTLSCEQNLNHDAMYWYRQDPGQGLRLIYYSQIVNDFQKGDIAEGYSVSREKKESFPLTVTSAQKNPTAFYLCASSIGAGGPVEQYFGPGTRLTVT.

The chain is built from TRBV5-3 and TRBJ1-6; maybe TRBD1 (6 bases). TRBV5-3 has ORF status, its function being uncertain. The CDR3 has 16 residues. The V gene lost 3 bases and the J gene lost 9 bases, with 19 bases spanning the gap. The DNA of the CDR3 is TGTGCCAGAAGCTACCTGCCACGGGACACAATTTCACCCCTCCACTTT. Residues: CARSYLPRDTISPLHF.

The chain links TRBV7-9 to TRBJ1-5, with TRBD1 matching 8 bases. From germline, CDR1 is SEHNR and CDR2 FQNEAQ (reference sequence). The CDR3 consists of 14 residues. V dropped 6 bases and J dropped 1; count of bases not matched to a gene: 2. The CDR3 spells CASSTGGSNQPQHF. In DNA, the CDR3 is TGTGCCAGCAGTACAGGGGGAAGCAATCAGCCCCAGCATTTT.

The chain joins TRBV30 to TRBJ1-4; the match to TRBD1 covers 7 bases. The CDR3 is 15 residues long. V dropped 8 bases and J dropped 3; count of bases not matched to a gene: 12. From germline, CDR1 is GTSNPN and CDR2 SVGIG (reference sequence). This CDR3 reads CAQRQGSSANEKLFF. CDR3 in DNA: TGTGCCCAGAGACAGGGAAGTTCGGCTAATGAAAAACTGTTTTTT.

The chain uses TRBV7-2 and TRBJ1-5; a possible D gene is TRBD1 (6 bases). V gave up 8 bases and J gave up 3 bases, with 14 bases separating them. Germline V gene data show CDR1 as SGHTA and CDR2 as FQGNSA. The CDR3 covers 14 residues. The CDR3 DNA sequence: TGTGCCAGCGGCCAGACAGGAGTCAATCAGCCCCAGCATTTT. As protein: CASGQTGVNQPQHF.

The gene calls are TRBV12-5 and TRBJ1-5; no clear D gene. The germline V gene has CDR1 LGHNT and CDR2 FRNRAP. Deletions cut 5 bases from V and 9 bases from J, with 5 bases between. The CDR3 consists of 10 residues. Written as DNA, the CDR3 is TGTGCTAGTGGTCCGTCGCCCCAGCATTTT. Protein: CASGPSPQHF.

V gene TRBV12-3 or TRBV12-4 combines with J gene TRBJ2-2; no firm D call. The CDR3 sequence is 13 residues long. Trimming removed 5 bases from V and 4 bases from J, with 8 bases in between. The CDR3 spells CASSILSTGELFF. Written as DNA, the CDR3 is TGTGCCAGCAGTATACTTAGCACCGGGGAGCTGTTTTTT.

The chain couples TRBV6-5 to TRBJ2-7; 9 bases fit TRBD1. Germline loops: CDR1 MNHEY, CDR2 SVGAGI. The CDR3 is 14 amino acids. V shed 4 bases and J 2 bases; nucleotides not matched to a gene: 3. The CDR3 loop is CASSWGQGAYEQYF. Here the CDR3 DNA reads TGTGCCAGCAGTTGGGGACAGGGCGCCTACGAGCAGTACTTC.

This CDR3 is CSAATGYEQFF. DNA of the CDR3: TGCAGTGCAGCTACAGGGTATGAGCAGTTCTTC. The V gene is TRBV20-1, the J gene TRBJ2-1; D may be TRBD1 (6 bases). V lost 6 bases, J lost 8 bases, and 11 bases lay in between. Germline V gene sequence: CDR1 DFQATT, CDR2 SNEGSKA (reference sequence). CDR3 length: 11 amino acids.

The rearrangement links TRBV11-3 to TRBJ1-1; D call uncertain. Between the trimmed V and J ends, which lost 0 bases and 1 base, there was a span of 3 bases. Germline-derived CDR1 and CDR2 are SGHNT and YENEEA. The CDR3 is 13 amino acids. This chain's CDR3 is CASSLEQNTEAFF. The CDR3 nucleotides are TGTGCCAGCAGCTTAGAACAGAACACTGAAGCTTTCTTT. The whole variable domain, remainder taken from reference TRBV11-3 and TRBJ1-1, is EAGVVQSPRYKIIEKKQPVAFWCNPISGHNTLYWYLQNLGQGPELLIRYENEEAVDDSQLPKDRFSAERLKGVDSTLKIQPAELGDSAVYLCASSLEQNTEAFFGQGTRLTVV.

V and J are TRBV6-5 and TRBJ1-4; 9 positions match TRBD1. V lost 7 bases to trimming and J lost 8 bases; unmatched junction nucleotides: 5. Germline lookup yields CDR1 MNHEY and CDR2 SVGAGI. This CDR3 contains 13 residues. The CDR3 DNA is TGTGCCAGCAAAACAGGGGGCGGGGAAAAACTGTTTTTT. It translates to CASKTGGGEKLFF.

This clone was counted once. The chain recombines TRBV6-5 with TRBJ1-1; weak D call: TRBD1 (6 bases). CDR1 and CDR2 from the germline V gene are MNHEY and SVGAGI. Trimming left V 6 bases short and J 6 bases short, with 14 bases between. CDR3 length: 13 residues. The CDR3 sequence: CASSIQGSAEAFF. CDR3 bases: TGTGCCAGCAGCATACAGGGTAGCGCTGAAGCTTTCTTT.

This clone has only a few counts. The chain uses TRBV3-1 (or the pseudogene TRBV3-2) and TRBJ1-3, with D perhaps matching TRBD1 (5 bases). Germline lookup yields CDR1 LGHDT and CDR2 YNNKEL (reference sequence). Trimming cost V 4 bases and J 4 bases, with 11 bases left between them. CDR3 length: 14 amino acids. DNA of the CDR3: TGTGCCAGCAGCCCAAGACAGTTCGGAAACACCATATATTTT. Amino acids: CASSPRQFGNTIYF.